These T cell receptor beta chains were read from a single sample in a study of CD8 T cells in Susac syndrome. TCRdb ran MiXCR on the immunoSEQ multiplex PCR reads and lists one entry per CDR3 protein. The profile shows 160,000 or so distinct CDR3 sequences, 95% of them singletons. The specimen sequenced was CD8+ T cells from PBMCs. These receptors were taken from a human donor with multiple sclerosis. Both conserved end residues are part of each CDR3. Each record gives: clone size, CDR3 length, J gene, V gene, D gene, CDR3 DNA, CDR3 protein. D genes are given only for firm matches. Size tells how often a clone was seen (once, few, many) or the class of an expanded clone, and some rows leave it out.

abundance: -
len: 16
j_gene: TRBJ2-5
v_gene: TRBV3-1
d_gene: TRBD1
CDR3nt: TGTGCCAGCAGCTCAAGGGACAGGGTGGCCCAAGAGACCCAGTACTTC
CDR3aa: CASSSRDRVAQETQYF

abundance: -
len: 15
j_gene: TRBJ2-5
v_gene: TRBV12-3/TRBV12-4
d_gene: TRBD2
CDR3nt: TGTGCCAGCAGTCCCGGGACTAGCGGACAAGAGACCCAGTACTTC
CDR3aa: CASSPGTSGQETQYF

abundance: -
len: 17
j_gene: TRBJ2-2
v_gene: TRBV9
d_gene: TRBD2
CDR3nt: TGTGCCAGCACTACTAGCCCCAGCGGGGGGGCCGCCGGGGAGCTGTTTTTT
CDR3aa: CASTTSPSGGAAGELFF

abundance: -
len: 14
j_gene: TRBJ2-7
v_gene: TRBV20-1
d_gene: TRBD2
CDR3nt: TGCAGTGCTACAGCGGGAGGAATAACCTACGAGCAGTACTTC
CDR3aa: CSATAGGITYEQYF

abundance: -
len: 14
j_gene: TRBJ1-2
v_gene: TRBV27
d_gene: -
CDR3nt: TGTGCCAGCAGACATCTAAGGGGCCTCTATGGCTACACCTTC
CDR3aa: CASRHLRGLYGYTF

abundance: -
len: 13
j_gene: TRBJ2-7
v_gene: TRBV18
d_gene: -
CDR3nt: TGTGCCAGCTCACACTCTACCTCCTACGAGCAGTACTTC
CDR3aa: CASSHSTSYEQYF

abundance: -
len: 14
j_gene: TRBJ1-1
v_gene: TRBV29-1
d_gene: -
CDR3nt: TGCAGCGTTGAAGGAGGGGGGGTGAACACTGAAGCTTTCTTT
CDR3aa: CSVEGGGVNTEAFF

abundance: -
len: 16
j_gene: TRBJ1-5
v_gene: TRBV12-5
d_gene: -
CDR3nt: TGTGCTAGTGGTTTGGTACAAGGGAATCGGGATCAGCCCCAGCATTTT
CDR3aa: CASGLVQGNRDQPQHF

abundance: -
len: 15
j_gene: TRBJ2-5
v_gene: TRBV19
d_gene: TRBD1
CDR3nt: TGTGCCAGTAGTCGCGGGGACAGGGTGAAAGAGACCCAGTACTTC
CDR3aa: CASSRGDRVKETQYF

abundance: -
len: 13
j_gene: TRBJ2-7
v_gene: TRBV30
d_gene: -
CDR3nt: TGTGCCTGGAGTGTACTAACAGCGTACGAGCAGTACTTC
CDR3aa: CAWSVLTAYEQYF

abundance: -
len: 14
j_gene: TRBJ1-1
v_gene: TRBV20-1
d_gene: -
CDR3nt: TGCAGTGCGCGGAGACGTCCTGAAAACACTGAAGCTTTCTTT
CDR3aa: CSARRRPENTEAFF

abundance: -
len: 14
j_gene: TRBJ2-5
v_gene: TRBV7-8
d_gene: -
CDR3nt: TGTGCCAGCAGCCTCTGGGACTCCCAAGAGACCCAGTACTTC
CDR3aa: CASSLWDSQETQYF

abundance: -
len: 12
j_gene: TRBJ2-7
v_gene: TRBV12-3/TRBV12-4
d_gene: -
CDR3nt: TGTGCCAGCAGAGAGCCCGGGTACGAGCAGTACTTC
CDR3aa: CASREPGYEQYF

abundance: -
len: 17
j_gene: TRBJ1-5
v_gene: TRBV7-8
d_gene: -
CDR3nt: TGTGCCAGCAGCCTGGGGGCAGGAGAGTTAAGCAATCAGCCCCAGCATTTT
CDR3aa: CASSLGAGELSNQPQHF

abundance: -
len: 12
j_gene: TRBJ1-2
v_gene: TRBV27
d_gene: -
CDR3nt: TGTGCCAGCAGTCCAACCGGGAATGGCTACACCTTC
CDR3aa: CASSPTGNGYTF

abundance: -
len: 15
j_gene: TRBJ2-1
v_gene: TRBV5-1
d_gene: TRBD2
CDR3nt: TGCGCCAGCAGCGGACGTGGGACTAACGACAATGAGCAGTTCTTC
CDR3aa: CASSGRGTNDNEQFF

abundance: -
len: 14
j_gene: TRBJ1-2
v_gene: TRBV27
d_gene: -
CDR3nt: TGTGCCAGCAGTTTAACCAACTATTTGAATGGCTACACCTTC
CDR3aa: CASSLTNYLNGYTF

abundance: -
len: 15
j_gene: TRBJ2-4
v_gene: TRBV7-9
d_gene: TRBD1
CDR3nt: TGTGCCAGCAGCACCCAGACAGGGAAAAGTGACATTCAGTACTTC
CDR3aa: CASSTQTGKSDIQYF

abundance: -
len: 11
j_gene: TRBJ1-1
v_gene: TRBV29-1
d_gene: -
CDR3nt: TGCAGCGCCGGGCTAGGGACTGAAGCTTTCTTT
CDR3aa: CSAGLGTEAFF

abundance: once
len: 15
j_gene: TRBJ2-3
v_gene: TRBV29-1
d_gene: TRBD1
CDR3nt: TGCAGCGTCTTTCGGCCGGGACAGATGCCAGATACGCAGTATTTT
CDR3aa: CSVFRPGQMPDTQYF

abundance: -
len: 14
j_gene: TRBJ1-1
v_gene: TRBV7-9
d_gene: -
CDR3nt: TGTGCCAGCAGCGCCGTCCAGGGAAACACTGAAGCTTTCTTT
CDR3aa: CASSAVQGNTEAFF

abundance: -
len: 13
j_gene: TRBJ1-2
v_gene: TRBV29-1
d_gene: -
CDR3nt: TGCAGCGTGGCCGGGCCCGACTTCTATGGCTACACCTTC
CDR3aa: CSVAGPDFYGYTF

abundance: -
len: 13
j_gene: TRBJ2-7
v_gene: TRBV7-2
d_gene: -
CDR3nt: TGTGCCAGCAGCTTAGAGGCGGTGGGCGGGCAGTACTTC
CDR3aa: CASSLEAVGGQYF

abundance: -
len: 13
j_gene: TRBJ2-2
v_gene: TRBV12-3/TRBV12-4
d_gene: -
CDR3nt: TGTGCCGGCAGACCTGCGAACACCGGGGAGCTGTTTTTT
CDR3aa: CAGRPANTGELFF

abundance: -
len: 14
j_gene: TRBJ1-1
v_gene: TRBV11-2
d_gene: -
CDR3nt: TGTGCCAGCAGCTTGAACGCGGTTGGCACTGAAGCTTTCTTT
CDR3aa: CASSLNAVGTEAFF

abundance: -
len: 10
j_gene: TRBJ2-5
v_gene: TRBV20-1
d_gene: -
CDR3nt: TGCAGTGCTACTAGGGAGACCCAGTACTTC
CDR3aa: CSATRETQYF

abundance: -
len: 12
j_gene: TRBJ1-1
v_gene: TRBV29-1
d_gene: -
CDR3nt: TGCAGCGTGGGGGACGGGACGACTGAAGCTTTCTTT
CDR3aa: CSVGDGTTEAFF

abundance: once
len: 13
j_gene: TRBJ2-2
v_gene: TRBV3-1
d_gene: TRBD2
CDR3nt: TGTGCCAGCGGGCCAGCGGGAGCCGGGGAGCTGTTTTTT
CDR3aa: CASGPAGAGELFF

abundance: -
len: 14
j_gene: TRBJ1-6
v_gene: TRBV28
d_gene: -
CDR3nt: TGTGCCAGCAGTTTTACGGGACGCAATTCACCCCTCCACTTT
CDR3aa: CASSFTGRNSPLHF

abundance: -
len: 13
j_gene: TRBJ2-3
v_gene: TRBV30
d_gene: -
CDR3nt: TGTGCCTGGACTACAGAGTATACAGATACGCAGTATTTT
CDR3aa: CAWTTEYTDTQYF

abundance: -
len: 12
j_gene: TRBJ2-3
v_gene: TRBV9
d_gene: -
CDR3nt: TGTGCCAGCAGCGACCTGGACAGTACGCAGTATTTT
CDR3aa: CASSDLDSTQYF

abundance: -
len: 12
j_gene: TRBJ1-5
v_gene: TRBV29-1
d_gene: -
CDR3nt: TGCAGCGTTGAAGAAGGGGTTGGGCCCCAGCATTTT
CDR3aa: CSVEEGVGPQHF

abundance: -
len: 14
j_gene: TRBJ1-6
v_gene: TRBV27
d_gene: TRBD1
CDR3nt: TGTGCCAGCAGTTACGGGACAGGAGGTTCACCCCTCCACTTT
CDR3aa: CASSYGTGGSPLHF

abundance: -
len: 15
j_gene: TRBJ1-2
v_gene: TRBV27
d_gene: TRBD1
CDR3nt: TGTGCCAGCAGGGGAGGTGACAGGGTTGGGTATGGCTACACCTTC
CDR3aa: CASRGGDRVGYGYTF

abundance: -
len: 11
j_gene: TRBJ1-1
v_gene: TRBV29-1
d_gene: -
CDR3nt: TGCAGCGCCCGGACGGACGTCGGGGCTTTCTTT
CDR3aa: CSARTDVGAFF

abundance: -
len: 18
j_gene: TRBJ2-3
v_gene: TRBV12-3/TRBV12-4
d_gene: TRBD2
CDR3nt: TGTGCCAGCAGGTCACCCAGACTAGCGGGGGGGCCGGAAGATACGCAGTATTTT
CDR3aa: CASRSPRLAGGPEDTQYF

abundance: -
len: 15
j_gene: TRBJ1-1
v_gene: TRBV7-9
d_gene: -
CDR3nt: TGTGCCAGCAGCGGAGTGGAGGTGTGGACCACTGAAGCTTTCTTT
CDR3aa: CASSGVEVWTTEAFF

abundance: -
len: 13
j_gene: TRBJ1-5
v_gene: TRBV20-1
d_gene: TRBD1
CDR3nt: TGCAGTGCCGGGACAGGGGCAAGGCAGCCCCAGCATTTT
CDR3aa: CSAGTGARQPQHF

abundance: once
len: 14
j_gene: TRBJ2-1
v_gene: TRBV7-6
d_gene: -
CDR3nt: TGTGCCAGCAGCCCAGAGGTGGGATACAATGAGCAGTTCTTC
CDR3aa: CASSPEVGYNEQFF

abundance: -
len: 14
j_gene: TRBJ2-5
v_gene: TRBV29-1
d_gene: TRBD1
CDR3nt: TGCAGCGTTGTTCGGACAGGGGGCCAAGAGACCCAGTACTTC
CDR3aa: CSVVRTGGQETQYF

abundance: -
len: 15
j_gene: TRBJ2-7
v_gene: TRBV12-3/TRBV12-4
d_gene: TRBD2
CDR3nt: TGTGCCAGCAGCTCTAGCGGGGCGCACCGCTACGAGCAGTACTTC
CDR3aa: CASSSSGAHRYEQYF

abundance: -
len: 15
j_gene: TRBJ1-2
v_gene: TRBV20-1
d_gene: -
CDR3nt: TGCAGTGCTAGAGATAGGGACGCGGCTACTTTCGGCTACACCTTC
CDR3aa: CSARDRDAATFGYTF

abundance: -
len: 14
j_gene: TRBJ2-7
v_gene: TRBV15
d_gene: -
CDR3nt: TGTGCCACCGCAGGACAGTTTAGCTCCTACGAGCAGTACTTC
CDR3aa: CATAGQFSSYEQYF

abundance: once
len: 15
j_gene: TRBJ2-5
v_gene: TRBV27
d_gene: -
CDR3nt: TGTGCCAGCAGTCAGACGGACAGCTACCAAGAGACCCAGTACTTC
CDR3aa: CASSQTDSYQETQYF

abundance: -
len: 14
j_gene: TRBJ2-1
v_gene: TRBV27
d_gene: TRBD1
CDR3nt: TGTGCCAGCAGACACAGGGGACCGTACAATGAGCAGTTCTTC
CDR3aa: CASRHRGPYNEQFF

abundance: -
len: 15
j_gene: TRBJ2-5
v_gene: TRBV28
d_gene: -
CDR3nt: TGTGCCAGCACCCACCCGACAGGGAGGGGAGAGACCCAGTACTTC
CDR3aa: CASTHPTGRGETQYF

abundance: -
len: 13
j_gene: TRBJ1-1
v_gene: TRBV12-3/TRBV12-4
d_gene: -
CDR3nt: TGTGCCAACCGATGGGGATTGAACACTGAAGCTTTCTTT
CDR3aa: CANRWGLNTEAFF

abundance: -
len: 13
j_gene: TRBJ2-3
v_gene: TRBV7-9
d_gene: -
CDR3nt: TGTGCCAGCGAGGGGGGAAACACAGATACGCAGTATTTT
CDR3aa: CASEGGNTDTQYF

abundance: -
len: 15
j_gene: TRBJ2-7
v_gene: TRBV24-1
d_gene: -
CDR3nt: TGTGCCACCGTAGAGTCGGGGCGCCAGAACTACGAGCAGTACTTC
CDR3aa: CATVESGRQNYEQYF